This entry lists 27 T cell receptor beta chains sequenced from one sample in a study of T cell repertoires in cytomegalovirus infection. TCRdb used MiXCR to reprocess the reads, holding one entry per CDR3 protein. The profile covers about 68,000 distinct CDR3 sequences, with more than 20% appearing a single time and roughly 80% taken by the ten largest. The antigens these receptors bind are not known. The sample taken for sequencing was PBMCs, sequenced either directly or after in vitro stimulation (not recorded which). The receptors originated from a human donor in good health (CMV status not recorded). Some clones in this sample may be carry-over from other donors' samples.

The gene calls are TRBV20-1 and TRBJ2-7; D ambiguous. The germline V and J ends were trimmed by 3 bases and 3 bases, with 9 bases remaining between them. The V gene's germline CDR1 is DFQATT and CDR2 SNEGSKA (reference sequence). CDR3 length: 12 residues. CDR3: CSARFSRYEQYF. As DNA, the CDR3 is TGCAGTGCTAGGTTTAGCCGCTACGAGCAGTACTTC.

The CDR3 bases are TGTGCCTGGAGGACCGGCTTTTCGCGGAATGAAAAACTGTTTTTT. This encodes CAWRTGFSRNEKLFF. The rearrangement uses TRBV30 and TRBJ1-4; D is unresolved. Trimming left V 3 bases short and J 5 bases short, with 16 bases between. CDR3 length: 15 residues. Germline CDR1 is GTSNPN and CDR2 is SVGIG (reference sequence).

On this clonotype: Since a much larger clone is just one base distant, this may be a read error. The rearrangement links TRBV6-8 to TRBJ2-6; the match to TRBD2 covers 10 bases. The germline V gene encodes CDR1 MNHGY and CDR2 SAAAGT. The ends lost 10 bases at V and 4 bases at J; junction bases unmatched: 10. This CDR3 has 16 residues. The CDR3 DNA is TGTGCCACCTTTCTAGCGGGAGTAGCCGGGGCCAACGTCCTGACTTTC. Translation: CATFLAGVAGANVLTF.

This clonotype has more than one count but fewer than ten. The genes are TRBV29-1 and TRBJ2-1; 13 nucleotides match TRBD2. This CDR3 region has 14 residues. Germline V gives CDR1 SQVTM, CDR2 ANQGSEA. V gave up 5 bases and J gave up 4 bases; unmatched junction bases: 2. In DNA form, the CDR3 reads TGCAGCGTTAGGGGACTAGCGGGGTACAATGAGCAGTTCTTC. Translation: CSVRGLAGYNEQFF.

This sequence joins TRBV20-1 and TRBJ1-4; D gene ambiguous. This CDR3 region has 14 residues. The germline V gene has CDR1 DFQATT and CDR2 SNEGSKA (reference sequence). V lost 3 bases and J lost 3, with 11 bases in between. In DNA form, the CDR3 reads TGCAGTGCTAGTAGTGGGCAGTCTAATGAAAAACTGTTTTTT. Protein sequence: CSASSGQSNEKLFF.

This clonotype has just a few counts. This rearrangement joins TRBV6-4 to TRBJ2-2; a weak D match, TRBD2 (5 bases). Germline V gene data show CDR1 as MRHNA and CDR2 as SNTAGT. V was trimmed by 5 bases and J by 2 bases, leaving 12 bases between them. The CDR3 length is 15 residues. Here the CDR3 reads CASSKSGSNTGELFF. The CDR3 nucleotides read TGTGCCAGCAGTAAAAGCGGCTCCAACACCGGGGAGCTGTTTTTT.

The gene calls are TRBV7-9 and TRBJ2-7, with 8 nucleotides matching TRBD2. CDR1 is SEHNR, CDR2 FQNEAQ, per germline (reference sequence). The trim removed 1 base at V and 3 bases at J, leaving 5 bases unmatched. The CDR3 is 15 residues long. CDR3 residues: CASSLGAGTSYEQYF. The DNA of the CDR3 is TGTGCCAGCAGCTTAGGGGCGGGGACTAGCTACGAGCAGTACTTC.

This clonotype occurred a few times. The chain is built from TRBV25-1 and TRBJ1-2; D is perhaps TRBD1 (5 bases). Between the trimmed V and J ends, which lost 1 base and 4 bases, there was a span of 10 bases. CDR1 is MGHDK and CDR2 is SYGVNS in the germline V gene. The CDR3 has 14 residues. CDR3 nucleotides: TGTGCCAGCAGTGAATCCGACGGGACCTATGGCTACACCTTC. Its protein is CASSESDGTYGYTF.

This clonotype was detected many times. This sequence joins TRBV7-2 and TRBJ2-2; D may be TRBD2 (5 bases). Germline V gene data show CDR1 as SGHTA and CDR2 as FQGNSA. This CDR3 is 16 amino acids long. Deletions cut 1 base from V and 5 bases from J, with 14 bases between. The CDR3 spells CASSLGRGSVTGELFF. The CDR3, as DNA: TGTGCCAGCAGCTTAGGACGGGGTAGTGTGACCGGGGAGCTGTTTTTT. Variable domain in full (rest from reference TRBV7-2 and TRBJ2-2): GAGVSQSPSNKVTEKGKDVELRCDPISGHTALYWYRQSLGQGLEFLIYFQGNSAPDKSGLPSDRFSAERTGGSVSTLTIQRTQQEDSAVYLCASSLGRGSVTGELFFGEGSRLTVL.

The table lists this clonotype with a few counts. The genes are TRBV7-8 and TRBJ2-5; 8 nucleotides line up with TRBD2. The CDR3 covers 16 residues. The junction had 11 bases not matched to a gene; V was cut back by 1 base and J by 7 bases. The germline V gene encodes CDR1 SGHVS and CDR2 FQNEAQ. This chain's CDR3 is CASSLGGGLAGRTQYF. Here the CDR3 DNA reads TGTGCCAGCAGCTTAGGGGGTGGACTAGCCGGGAGGACCCAGTACTTC.

This chain links TRBV6-4 with TRBJ1-5; 7 bases are a match to TRBD1. The CDR3 loop spans 14 amino acids. Germline V gene sequence: CDR1 MRHNA, CDR2 SNTAGT. The V gene end was trimmed by 3 bases and the J gene end by 4 bases; junction bases not matched to a gene: 3. CDR3 protein: CASSETGSNQPQHF. The DNA for the CDR3 is TGTGCCAGCAGTGAGACAGGGAGTAATCAGCCCCAGCATTTT.

This clonotype was counted ten times or more. This chain joins TRBV7-2 and TRBJ2-5; D may be TRBD2 (5 bases). The CDR3 consists of 13 residues. Trimming cost V 2 bases and J 4 bases, with 8 bases left between them. CDR1 SGHTA and CDR2 FQGNSA come from the germline V gene. CDR3 sequence (DNA): TGTGCCAGCAGCTTATCGAGGGTAGAGACCCAGTACTTC. Protein product: CASSLSRVETQYF.

The sample holds one count of this clonotype. The gene calls are TRBV6-2 or TRBV6-3 and TRBJ1-5, with D possibly TRBD1 on 5 matching bases. Germline V gene data show CDR1 as MNHEY and CDR2 as SVGEGT. This CDR3 spans 13 amino acids. V shed 6 bases and J shed 4 bases, with 10 bases lying between them. The CDR3 nucleotides read TGTGCCAGCAGAAGGCCAGGGAATCAGCCCCAGCATTTT. Translating gives CASRRPGNQPQHF.

As for this clonotype: This sequence may be a read error, since a much larger clone differs from it by one base. As the CDR3 is not closed by the conserved phenylalanine or tryptophan, this likely results from a read error. V usage is TRBV7-8 and J usage is TRBJ2-4; 9 nucleotides align to TRBD1. Germline trimming cut 3 bases from V and 0 bases from J; bases unmatched to any gene: 9. The CDR3 contains 18 residues. The germline V gene encodes CDR1 SGHVS and CDR2 FQNEAQ. The chain's CDR3 is CASSFGTGPWLAKNIQYL. The CDR3 DNA sequence: TGTGCCAGCAGCTTTGGGACAGGGCCCTGGTTAGCCAAAAACATTCAGTACTTA.

This clonotype was counted between two and nine times. V gene TRBV4-1 combines with J gene TRBJ1-3; perhaps TRBD1 as D (6 bases). CDR1 and CDR2 (germline): MGHRA, YSYEKL. The CDR3 is 19 residues long. V shed 2 bases and J shed 1 base, with 21 bases lying between them. This CDR3 is CASSQLVGGTYGSGNTIYF. The CDR3 coding sequence is TGCGCCAGCAGCCAATTGGTAGGGGGTACGTATGGATCTGGAAACACCATATATTTT.

The rearrangement links TRBV28 to TRBJ2-3; TRBD2 agrees at 8 bases. Trimming removed 7 bases from V and 2 bases from J; junction bases left unmatched: 14. Per germline, CDR1 MDHEN and CDR2 SYDVKM. The CDR3 has 17 amino acids. The CDR3 loop reads CASNGFGGRTITDTQYF. The CDR3 region has the DNA TGTGCCAGCAATGGATTCGGCGGGAGGACGATCACAGATACGCAGTATTTT.

This clonotype was seen a handful of times. The chain links TRBV5-1 to TRBJ2-5; 12 positions agree with TRBD2. Germline V gene lookup returns CDR1 SGHRS and CDR2 YFSETQ. The CDR3 is 14 residues long. Germline trimming cut 5 bases from V and 4 bases from J; bases unmatched to any gene: 3. In DNA, the CDR3 is TGCGCCAGCAGACCGGGACTAGCGGGAGAGACCCAGTACTTC. Its translation is CASRPGLAGETQYF.

This clonotype was recorded at least ten times. The chain has TRBV10-3 and TRBJ2-4, with D perhaps assigned TRBD1 or TRBD2 (5 bases each). The CDR3 has 14 residues. In germline, CDR1 is ENHRY, CDR2 SYGVKD. V gave up 6 bases and J gave up 8 bases, with 17 bases separating them. DNA for the CDR3: TGTGCCATCAGCCCCGGGACCCCGACGGACATTCAGTACTTC. This sequence encodes CAISPGTPTDIQYF.

The chain has TRBV12-5 and TRBJ1-2; D gene uncertain. In germline, CDR1 is LGHNT, CDR2 FRNRAP. The germline V and J ends were trimmed by 6 bases and 6 bases, with 23 bases remaining between them. The CDR3 consists of 16 residues. The CDR3 bases are TGTGCTAGTGGAACGACCATTGGCGTGGAGGTAAATGGCTACACCTTC. It is translated as CASGTTIGVEVNGYTF.

The J gene is TRBJ2-7, the V gene TRBV6-1; maybe TRBD1 (5 bases). Germline V gives CDR1 MNHNS, CDR2 SASEGT. The CDR3 is made up of 13 amino acids. Trimming left V 5 bases short and J 3 bases short, with 11 bases between. CDR3 in amino acids: CASSWGYNYEQYV. In nucleotides, the CDR3 is TGTGCCAGCAGTTGGGGCTACAACTACGAGCAGTACGTC.

The chain links TRBV10-1 to TRBJ1-1; D ambiguous. Germline values: CDR1 WNHNN, CDR2 SYGVQD (reference sequence). Trimming shortened V by 3 bases and J by 5 bases, and 10 bases separated the two germline ends. The CDR3 runs to 13 residues. The CDR3 spells CASSDRIYTEAFF. For the CDR3, the DNA is TGCGCCAGCAGTGATAGGATTTATACTGAAGCTTTCTTT.

The sample holds many counts of this clonotype. The V call is TRBV6-5, the J call TRBJ2-1, with 11 bases matching TRBD2. This CDR3 has 15 residues. Trimming at V came to 6 bases and at J to 4 bases, leaving 5 bases not matched to a gene. Germline V gene lookup returns CDR1 MNHEY and CDR2 SVGAGI. The CDR3 loop is CASSRTSGPYNEQFF. The CDR3 DNA follows: TGTGCCAGCAGCAGGACTAGCGGGCCTTACAATGAGCAGTTCTTC.

In this sample, this clonotype turned up a few times. The CDR3 nucleotides are TGCAGTGCTAGTTTCACAGGGGGAGTAGAGACCCAGTACTTC. It encodes CSASFTGGVETQYF. The chain uses TRBV20-1 and TRBJ2-5; TRBD1 aligns across 8 bases. This CDR3 is 14 amino acids long. V was pared by 3 bases and J by 4 bases, with 7 bases of the junction left unmatched. Germline V gene sequence: CDR1 DFQATT, CDR2 SNEGSKA (reference sequence).

This clonotype was found a few times. The chain uses TRBV6-1 and TRBJ1-1; D is possibly TRBD1 (6 bases). Germline V gene lookup returns CDR1 MNHNS and CDR2 SASEGT. With 6 bases removed from V and 7 bases from J, the gap between germline ends came to 12 bases. The length of the CDR3 is 12 residues. CDR3 sequence: CASSRRGIEAFF. As DNA, the CDR3 is TGTGCCAGCAGCCGCAGGGGAATTGAAGCTTTCTTT.

The V call is TRBV2, the J call TRBJ1-1; 10 bases are shared with TRBD1. Germline V gives CDR1 SNHLY, CDR2 FYNNEI. The ends lost 7 bases at V and 3 bases at J; junction bases unmatched: 5. The CDR3 is made up of 14 amino acids. The CDR3 bases are TGTGCCAGCATGAGACAGGGGGCTGACACTGAAGCTTTCTTT. Protein product: CASMRQGADTEAFF.

This clonotype came up many times. The chain employs TRBV6-1 and TRBJ1-5; 7 bases map to TRBD1. This CDR3 spans 14 amino acids. V lost 6 bases, J lost 3 bases, and 5 bases stayed unmatched. Germline V lookup: CDR1 MNHNS, CDR2 SASEGT. CDR3 residues: CASSRQGYNQPQHF. The CDR3 DNA reads TGTGCCAGCAGCCGACAGGGCTACAATCAGCCCCAGCATTTT.

The rearrangement uses TRBV12-3 or TRBV12-4 and TRBJ1-4; 11 bases are shared with TRBD1. Trimming at V came to 5 bases and at J to 6 bases, leaving 5 bases not matched to a gene. This CDR3 is built from 15 residues. CDR3 protein: CASSRTGGADEKLFF. The CDR3 region has the DNA TGTGCCAGCAGTCGGACAGGGGGCGCCGATGAAAAACTGTTTTTT.